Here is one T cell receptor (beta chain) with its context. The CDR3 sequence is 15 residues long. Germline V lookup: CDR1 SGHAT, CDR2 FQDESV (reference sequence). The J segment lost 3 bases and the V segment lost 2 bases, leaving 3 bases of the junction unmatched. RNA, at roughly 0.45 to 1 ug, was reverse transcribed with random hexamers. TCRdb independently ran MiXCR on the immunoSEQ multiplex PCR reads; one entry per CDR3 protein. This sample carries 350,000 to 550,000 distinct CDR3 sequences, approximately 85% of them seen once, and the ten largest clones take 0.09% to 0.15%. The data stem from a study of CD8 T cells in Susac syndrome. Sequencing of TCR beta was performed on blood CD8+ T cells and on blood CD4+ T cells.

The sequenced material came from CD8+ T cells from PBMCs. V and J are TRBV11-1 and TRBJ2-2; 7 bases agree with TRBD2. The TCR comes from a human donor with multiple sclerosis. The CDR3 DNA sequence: TGTGCCAGCAGCTTACTAGCGGCGTACACCGGGGAGCTGTTTTTT. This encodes CASSLLAAYTGELFF. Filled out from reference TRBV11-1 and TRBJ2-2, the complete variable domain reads EAEVAQSPRYKITEKSQAVAFWCDPISGHATLYWYRQILGQGPELLVQFQDESVVDDSQLPKDRFSAERLKGVDSTLKIQPAELGDSAMYLCASSLLAAYTGELFFGEGSRLTVL.